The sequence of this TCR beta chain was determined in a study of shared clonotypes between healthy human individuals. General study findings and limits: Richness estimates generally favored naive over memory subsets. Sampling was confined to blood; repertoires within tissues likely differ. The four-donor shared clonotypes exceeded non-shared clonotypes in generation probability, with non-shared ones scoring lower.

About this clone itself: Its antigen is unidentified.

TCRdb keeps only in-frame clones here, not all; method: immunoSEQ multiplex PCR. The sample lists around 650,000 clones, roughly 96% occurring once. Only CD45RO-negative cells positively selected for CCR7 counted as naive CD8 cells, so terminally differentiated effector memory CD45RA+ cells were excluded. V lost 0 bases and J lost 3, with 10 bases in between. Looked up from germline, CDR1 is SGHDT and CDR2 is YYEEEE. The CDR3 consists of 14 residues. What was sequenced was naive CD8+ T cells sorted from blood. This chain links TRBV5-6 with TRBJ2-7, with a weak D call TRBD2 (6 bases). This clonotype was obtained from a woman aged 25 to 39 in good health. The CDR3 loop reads CASSLEAGHYEQYF. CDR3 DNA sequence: TGTGCCAGCAGCTTGGAAGCGGGCCACTACGAGCAGTACTTC.